A single sample gave rise to the 12 T cell receptor beta chains below, sequenced in a study of blood T cell repertoires in COVID-19. TCRdb keeps only in-frame clones here, not all; method: immunoSEQ multiplex PCR. The sample holds over 55,000 clones, about 87% seen once. Input material: peripheral blood. All receptors come from a middle-aged man with active COVID-19.

The V call is TRBV19, the J call TRBJ2-1, with 9 bases fitting TRBD1. There are 17 residues in the CDR3. CDR1 is LNHDA and CDR2 is SQIVND in the germline V gene (reference sequence). The ends lost 5 bases at V and 0 bases at J; junction bases unmatched: 8. The CDR3 spells CASSVTGGITSYNEQFF. DNA of the CDR3: TGTGCCAGTAGTGTCACAGGGGGCATAACCTCCTACAATGAGCAGTTCTTC.

The chain carries TRBV28 and TRBJ2-2; 7 nucleotides line up with TRBD2. In germline, CDR1 is MDHEN, CDR2 SYDVKM. After removal of 6 bases from V and 1 base from J, the junction contained 5 bases not matched to a gene. CDR3 length equals 15 residues. The CDR3 bases are TGTGCCAGCAGGCCTACTAGCGAGAACACCGGGGAGCTGTTTTTT. Its translation: CASRPTSENTGELFF.

V gene TRBV2 combines with J gene TRBJ2-3; 8 bases agree with TRBD2. The V segment lost 6 bases and the J segment 4 bases; nucleotides outside the gene matches: 12. There are 16 residues in the CDR3. CDR1 and CDR2 from the germline V gene are SNHLY and FYNNEI. The chain's CDR3 is CASSRGGGGIPDTQYF. Here the CDR3 DNA reads TGTGCCAGCAGCCGGGGCGGCGGGGGGATACCAGATACGCAGTATTTT.

This clone was seen once. The genes are TRBV28 and TRBJ1-1; 7 bases are a match to TRBD1. The V segment lost 7 bases and the J segment 1 base; nucleotides outside the gene matches: 6. The CDR3 spans 14 residues. From germline, CDR1 is MDHEN and CDR2 SYDVKM. The CDR3 DNA reads as TGTGCCAGCAAAGGGGGCAGGAGGAACACTGAAGCTTTCTTT. Its translation: CASKGGRRNTEAFF. Full variable domain (missing parts from reference TRBV28 and TRBJ1-1): DVKVTQSSRYLVKRTGEKVFLECVQDMDHENMFWYRQDPGLGLRLIYFSYDVKMKEKGDIPEGYSVSREKKERFSLILESASTNQTSMYLCASKGGRRNTEAFFGQGTRLTVV.

The chain carries TRBV6-5 and TRBJ2-1; 14 bases match TRBD2. There are 15 residues in the CDR3. After removal of 5 bases from V and 12 bases from J, the junction contained 9 bases not matched to a gene. Germline V gene sequence: CDR1 MNHEY, CDR2 SVGAGI. The CDR3: CASSKTWTSGGPQFF. The CDR3 bases are TGTGCCAGCAGTAAAACCTGGACTAGCGGGGGGCCGCAGTTCTTC.

This clone was seen just once. The chain links TRBV6-2 or TRBV6-3 to TRBJ1-1, with 7 positions matching TRBD1. There are 15 residues in the CDR3. Germline V gene lookup returns CDR1 MNHEY and CDR2 SVGEGT. Unmatched junction bases numbered 5, after V lost 0 bases and J lost 4 bases. The CDR3 loop reads CASSYSSSGGTEAFF. CDR3 nucleotides: TGTGCCAGCAGTTACTCTTCGTCAGGGGGCACTGAAGCTTTCTTT.

The chain combines TRBV5-4 with TRBJ1-6, with D possibly matching TRBD1 (5 bases). This CDR3 contains 15 residues. CDR1 is SGHNT and CDR2 is YYREEE in the germline V gene (reference sequence). V was shortened by 0 bases and J by 10 bases, with 14 bases between the two germline ends. In nucleotides, the CDR3 is TGTGCCAGCAGCTTGGGACAGAACCTTTTATCACCCCTCCACTTT. It translates to CASSLGQNLLSPLHF.

This sequence joins TRBV27 and TRBJ1-4; 7 bases line up with TRBD1. The V gene end was trimmed by 5 bases and the J gene end by 5 bases; junction bases not matched to a gene: 5. CDR1 and CDR2 (germline): MNHEY, SMNVEV (reference sequence). This CDR3 contains 14 residues. CDR3 sequence reads: CASSPGQLNEKLFF. CDR3 bases: TGTGCCAGCAGTCCGGGACAGCTGAATGAAAAACTGTTTTTT.

The chain uses TRBV30 and TRBJ1-1; D perhaps matches TRBD1 (5 bases). Deletions cut 0 bases from V and 0 bases from J, with 14 bases between. Germline CDR1 reads GTSNPN; CDR2 reads SVGIG (reference sequence). This CDR3 comprises 16 residues. The CDR3 sequence: CAWSVPGSRLNTEAFF. CDR3 bases: TGTGCCTGGAGTGTACCAGGGTCCCGATTGAACACTGAAGCTTTCTTT.

This clone occurred once. The V gene is TRBV15, the J gene TRBJ2-1; no definite D call. CDR1 and CDR2 from the germline V gene are LNHNV and YYDKDF (reference sequence). V was clipped by 0 bases and J by 4 bases, with 4 bases between them. The CDR3 has 13 amino acids. The CDR3 nucleotides read TGTGCCACCAGCAGAGAGACTTACAATGAGCAGTTCTTC. It encodes CATSRETYNEQFF.

The chain joins TRBV11-2 to TRBJ2-3, with a possible D match to TRBD1 (5 bases). In germline, CDR1 is SGHAT, CDR2 FQNNGV. Deletions cut 5 bases from V and 6 bases from J, with 21 bases between. The CDR3 is 16 residues long. The CDR3 DNA reads TGTGCCAGCAGCCGTGGGGCCCGTCGAGGCCCCGATACGCAGTATTTT. Protein: CASSRGARRGPDTQYF.

J is TRBJ1-5 and V is TRBV19; D gene ambiguous. V was clipped by 3 bases and J by 2 bases, with 8 bases between them. The CDR3 contains 14 residues. Germline V CDR1 and CDR2: LNHDA, SQIVND (reference sequence). As DNA, the CDR3 is TGTGCCAGTAGTATCCGGGTTGGCAATCAGCCCCAGCATTTT. This sequence encodes CASSIRVGNQPQHF. The full variable domain, in which reference TRBV19 and TRBJ1-5 provide the parts outside the CDR3, is DGGITQSPKYLFRKEGQNVTLSCEQNLNHDAMYWYRQDPGQGLRLIYYSQIVNDFQKGDIAEGYSVSREKKESFPLTVTSAQKNPTAFYLCASSIRVGNQPQHFGDGTRLSIL.